This is a list of T cell receptor beta chains from one sample in a study of cytotoxic CD8 clonotypes in ibrutinib-treated CLL. The repertoire was sequenced with immunoSEQ multiplex PCR; TCRdb's copy has only in-frame clones and lacks some. The sample holds approximately 60,000 clones, approximately 60% seen once. The material was PBMCs, obtained after 24 months of ibrutinib treatment. Receptors were obtained from a human donor with chronic lymphocytic leukemia. CDR3s include the opening cysteine and the closing phenylalanine or tryptophan. The order of the fields is V gene, clone size, CDR3 protein. Clone sizes are given selectively: once, few, many, or a class where the clone is expanded.

v_call: TRBV5-4; clone_size: many; cdr3_aa: CASSRGQVEEKLFF
v_call: TRBV14; clone_size: few; cdr3_aa: CASSHAGGGYEQYF
v_call: TRBV28; clone_size: few; cdr3_aa: CASSAGTDTQYF
v_call: TRBV2; clone_size: .; cdr3_aa: CANTGGLYEQYF
v_call: TRBV27; clone_size: few; cdr3_aa: CASSLSQGTGELFF
v_call: TRBV10-3; clone_size: once; cdr3_aa: CAISGRGEWYGYTF
v_call: TRBV6-1; clone_size: once; cdr3_aa: CASSEQSWAGELFF
v_call: TRBV19; clone_size: .; cdr3_aa: CASSRGSSYNEQFF
v_call: TRBV5-6; clone_size: .; cdr3_aa: CASSFGYDTQYF
v_call: TRBV4-2; clone_size: .; cdr3_aa: CASSRESSGNTIYF
v_call: TRBV4-1; clone_size: once; cdr3_aa: CASSQLLRGSNEQYF
v_call: TRBV4-2; clone_size: .; cdr3_aa: CASSQEGGASGYGYTF
v_call: TRBV19; clone_size: .; cdr3_aa: CASAGMGRYGYTF
v_call: TRBV4-1; clone_size: .; cdr3_aa: CASSQADRGLSTDTQYF
v_call: TRBV6-1; clone_size: .; cdr3_aa: CASSVGQGRVANQPQHF
v_call: TRBV27; clone_size: .; cdr3_aa: CASSSRQGRTQYF
v_call: TRBV29-1; clone_size: few; cdr3_aa: CSVDATGTYEQYF
v_call: TRBV29-1; clone_size: .; cdr3_aa: CSVGRGGLSDEQFF
v_call: TRBV19; clone_size: .; cdr3_aa: CASRTTGAETQYF
v_call: TRBV19; clone_size: few; cdr3_aa: CASSITAIYGYTF
v_call: TRBV5-8; clone_size: .; cdr3_aa: CASSLEETQYF
v_call: TRBV7-6; clone_size: once; cdr3_aa: CASSLGGAGNQPQHF
v_call: TRBV7-6; clone_size: .; cdr3_aa: CASSLAGLAGYEQYF
v_call: TRBV7-1; clone_size: .; cdr3_aa: CASSFGASYEQYF
v_call: TRBV11-1; clone_size: .; cdr3_aa: CASSFHPANTEAFF
v_call: TRBV7-8; clone_size: .; cdr3_aa: CASSPDYFEQFF
v_call: TRBV29-1; clone_size: .; cdr3_aa: CSVGLQEAKNIQYF
v_call: TRBV7-9; clone_size: .; cdr3_aa: CASSLGLNQPQHF
v_call: TRBV7-2; clone_size: many; cdr3_aa: CASSLTDYGYTF
v_call: TRBV28; clone_size: .; cdr3_aa: CASSSPTPQPYF
v_call: TRBV10-3; clone_size: once; cdr3_aa: CAISGMPDTQYF
v_call: TRBV4-1; clone_size: .; cdr3_aa: CASSHAGQGNQPQHF
v_call: TRBV13; clone_size: .; cdr3_aa: CASSSPTGLRDTQYF
v_call: TRBV7-6; clone_size: many; cdr3_aa: CASSLGVSPNPSF
v_call: TRBV15; clone_size: few; cdr3_aa: CATSRPGQGTGELFF
v_call: TRBV5-5; clone_size: medium-sized; cdr3_aa: CASSLVGHYGYTF
v_call: TRBV5-4; clone_size: .; cdr3_aa: CASSLEGASYEQYF
v_call: TRBV2; clone_size: .; cdr3_aa: CASTGTQGTQYF
v_call: TRBV19; clone_size: .; cdr3_aa: CASSKRQGVNSPLHF
v_call: TRBV5-1; clone_size: .; cdr3_aa: CASSFRVGYEQYF
v_call: TRBV5-5; clone_size: .; cdr3_aa: CASTPNEQEFF
v_call: TRBV5-1; clone_size: few; cdr3_aa: CASSLVQGGRNGELFF
v_call: TRBV27; clone_size: .; cdr3_aa: CASSFSVKNIQYF